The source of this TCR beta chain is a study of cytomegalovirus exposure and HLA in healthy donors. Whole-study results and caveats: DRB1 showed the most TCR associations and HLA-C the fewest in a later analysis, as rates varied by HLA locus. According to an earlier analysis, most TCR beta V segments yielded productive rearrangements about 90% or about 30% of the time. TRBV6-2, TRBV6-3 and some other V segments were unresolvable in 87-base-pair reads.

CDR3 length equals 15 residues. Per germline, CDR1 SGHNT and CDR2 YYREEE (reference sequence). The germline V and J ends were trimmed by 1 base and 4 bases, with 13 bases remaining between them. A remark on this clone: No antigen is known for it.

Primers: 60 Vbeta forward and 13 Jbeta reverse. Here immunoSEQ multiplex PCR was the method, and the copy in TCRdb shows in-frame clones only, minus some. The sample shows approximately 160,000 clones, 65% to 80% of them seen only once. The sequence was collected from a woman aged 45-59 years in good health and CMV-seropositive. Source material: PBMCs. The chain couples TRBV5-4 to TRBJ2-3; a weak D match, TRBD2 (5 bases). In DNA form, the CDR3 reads TGTGCCAGCAGCTTGTACGGGGTAAGCCCAGATACGCAGTATTTT. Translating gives CASSLYGVSPDTQYF.